This is a list of T cell receptor beta chains from one sample in a study of blood T cell repertoires in COVID-19. Sequencing used immunoSEQ multiplex PCR; TCRdb keeps in-frame clones, though not all of them. The sample holds approximately 200,000 clones, about nine tenths seen once. The sample consisted of PBMCs or T cells enriched from blood (not recorded which). These TCRs come from a young man who had recovered from COVID-19. CDR3s include the opening cysteine and the closing phenylalanine or tryptophan. Fields, in order: V gene, clone size, D gene, CDR3 length, J gene, CDR3 DNA, CDR3 protein. The D gene is left open where the match is weak. Rows may omit the clone size; those that give it use once, few, many or a size class.

TRBV5-6	once	.	14	TRBJ1-2	TGTGCCAGCAGCTTCCCGACAGAAAACTATGGCTACACCTTC	CASSFPTENYGYTF
TRBV9	.	TRBD2	16	TRBJ2-3	TGTGCCAGCAGCGTAGAGAAGACTAGCGGGAGAGATACGCAGTATTTT	CASSVEKTSGRDTQYF
TRBV3-1/TRBV3-2	.	.	15	TRBJ1-5	TGTGCCAGCAGCCAAGATGGGCGCAGCAATCAGCCCCAGCATTTT	CASSQDGRSNQPQHF
TRBV11-3	.	.	14	TRBJ2-1	TGTGCCAGCAGCTTAGATTCGGGTCACAATGAGCAGTTCTTC	CASSLDSGHNEQFF
TRBV3-1/TRBV3-2	.	.	13	TRBJ2-5	TGTGCCAGCAGACGGGACATCGAAGAGACCCAGTACTTC	CASRRDIEETQYF
TRBV5-1	.	.	15	TRBJ2-1	TGCGCCAGCAGCTTGACTCCGAAACCCGGCAATGAGCAGTTCTTC	CASSLTPKPGNEQFF
TRBV7-2	few	TRBD1	14	TRBJ2-1	TGTGCCAGCAGCGGACAGGGGGCTATCGATGAGCAGTTCTTC	CASSGQGAIDEQFF
TRBV4-1	.	.	15	TRBJ1-5	TGCGCCAGCAGCCCCCTTATTAATAGCAATCAGCCCCAGCATTTT	CASSPLINSNQPQHF
TRBV20-1	.	.	11	TRBJ1-1	TGCAGTGCTAACGACAGGACCGAAGCTTTCTTT	CSANDRTEAFF
TRBV9	.	.	15	TRBJ1-3	TGTGCCAGCAGTTACCGGGTTTACTCTGGAAACACCATATATTTT	CASSYRVYSGNTIYF
TRBV5-6	.	.	12	TRBJ2-7	TGTGCCAGCAGCTTGCAGGGATCCGAGCAGTACTTC	CASSLQGSEQYF
TRBV7-9	.	TRBD1	15	TRBJ1-5	TGTGCCAGCACCGACCCCGACAGGGGGTGGCAGCCCCAGCATTTT	CASTDPDRGWQPQHF
TRBV24-1	.	.	14	TRBJ2-7	TGTGCCACCAGTGGCAAGAGGGAGCGCGGCGAGCAGTACTTC	CATSGKRERGEQYF
TRBV28	.	TRBD2	16	TRBJ2-5	TGTGCCAGCAGTTTACTAGCGGAAGCGATCCAAGAGACCCAGTACTTC	CASSLLAEAIQETQYF
TRBV28	.	TRBD1	14	TRBJ1-5	TGTGCCAGCAGTTACAGGGGAAATACTCAGCCCCAGCATTTT	CASSYRGNTQPQHF
TRBV6-2/TRBV6-3	.	TRBD1	14	TRBJ2-7	TGTGCCAGCAGCAGGACAGGGGGCGGGGACGAGCAGTACTTC	CASSRTGGGDEQYF
TRBV28	.	TRBD2	14	TRBJ2-1	TGTGCCAGCAGTTCCCTCGGGAGGGACAATGAGCAGTTCTTC	CASSSLGRDNEQFF
TRBV18	.	.	16	TRBJ2-2	TGTGCCAGCTCCCCAACAGGACCGCAGAACACCGGGGAGCTGTTTTTT	CASSPTGPQNTGELFF
TRBV4-1	.	.	16	TRBJ1-2	TGCGCCAGCAGCCCAGAGCCCCACCAGGGGATCTATGGCTACACCTTC	CASSPEPHQGIYGYTF
TRBV4-3	.	TRBD2	16	TRBJ2-1	TGCGCCAGCAGCCAAGATTATACGGGGGGGCCGATTGAGCAGTTCTTC	CASSQDYTGGPIEQFF
TRBV11-2	.	TRBD2	17	TRBJ2-3	TGTGCCAGCAGCAAGGATTCCCGGACTAGCGGCACAGATACGCAGTATTTT	CASSKDSRTSGTDTQYF
TRBV5-1	.	TRBD2	14	TRBJ2-5	TGCGCCAGCAGTCCGGGGGGGCTCCAAGAGACCCAGTACTTC	CASSPGGLQETQYF
TRBV6-5	.	.	15	TRBJ2-5	TGTGCCAGCTTGAAGGGACTACAGGGTCAAGAGACCCAGTACTTC	CASLKGLQGQETQYF
TRBV4-1	.	.	14	TRBJ1-4	TGCGCCAGCAGCCAAGATGTTTCCCGGGAAAAACTGTTTTTT	CASSQDVSREKLFF
TRBV10-3	few	.	17	TRBJ1-2	TGTGCCATCAGGGACAGTGCCGCTACGTCTTCTAACTATGGCTACACCTTC	CAIRDSAATSSNYGYTF
TRBV12-3/TRBV12-4	.	.	13	TRBJ1-2	TGTGCCAGCAGTCATTCAACGGGATATGGCTACACCTTC	CASSHSTGYGYTF
TRBV4-3	once	.	15	TRBJ2-5	TGCGCCAGCAGCCAAGATTTTACAGGGCTGGAGACCCAGTACTTC	CASSQDFTGLETQYF
TRBV27	once	TRBD1	16	TRBJ1-2	TGTGCCAGCAGGTCCCCCGGAACAGGGGGGAACTATGGCTACACCTTC	CASRSPGTGGNYGYTF
TRBV29-1	.	TRBD1	19	TRBJ1-1	TGCAGCGTTGAAGATCGGATTGGGACAGGGGTAAGTTGGAGCACTGAAGCTTTCTTT	CSVEDRIGTGVSWSTEAFF
TRBV27	.	TRBD1	15	TRBJ2-5	TGTGCCAGCAGTCCCCCGGGACAGTCTCAAGAGACCCAGTACTTC	CASSPPGQSQETQYF
TRBV9	.	TRBD2	16	TRBJ2-1	TGTGCCAGCAGCGACAGACTAGCGGGGGGGCCCGATGAGCAGTTCTTC	CASSDRLAGGPDEQFF
TRBV28	.	TRBD1	17	TRBJ1-1	TGTGCCAGCAGTTTACATTCATGGACAGGGGCGGGACCTGAAGCTTTCTTT	CASSLHSWTGAGPEAFF
TRBV3-1/TRBV3-2	.	.	16	TRBJ2-1	TGTGCCAGCAGCCAAGTGGTGGTAGCGGTGCACAATGAGCAGTTCTTC	CASSQVVVAVHNEQFF
TRBV5-5	.	.	15	TRBJ1-5	TGTGCCAGCAGCTTGGGAGGCAGTAGCAATCAGCCCCAGCATTTT	CASSLGGSSNQPQHF
TRBV5-1	.	TRBD1	14	TRBJ1-4	TGCGCCAGCAGGCCCGGGACAGCTAATGAAAAACTGTTTTTT	CASRPGTANEKLFF
TRBV20-1	.	.	17	TRBJ2-6	TGCAGTGCGAGTAGCGCGGGGTCTAGCTCTGGGGCCAACGTCCTGACTTTC	CSASSAGSSSGANVLTF
TRBV15	.	TRBD2	15	TRBJ2-7	TGTGCCACCAGCAGAGGGTCGGGGGGCTCCTACGAGCAGTACTTC	CATSRGSGGSYEQYF
TRBV7-2	once	.	15	TRBJ1-6	TGTGCCAGCAGCTTCTGGTCAGGCTATTCCCCCTACCTCCACTTT	CASSFWSGYSPYLHF
TRBV6-4	once	.	17	TRBJ2-6	TGTGCCAGCAGTGACTCGGACAGTCGCTCTGGGGCCAACGTCCTGACTTTC	CASSDSDSRSGANVLTF
TRBV29-1	.	.	13	TRBJ2-1	TGCAGCGTTGAAGCTACGAGACCGGGAGAGCAGTTCTTC	CSVEATRPGEQFF
TRBV29-1	.	.	10	TRBJ1-1	TGCAGCGCAAGGACAGATGAAGCTTTCTTT	CSARTDEAFF
TRBV18	.	.	14	TRBJ2-1	TGTGCCAGCTCACCACTAAATGGGCCCGGTGAGCAGTTCTTC	CASSPLNGPGEQFF
TRBV3-1/TRBV3-2	.	TRBD2	15	TRBJ2-7	TGTGCCAGCAGCCAAGACTCAAGCGGGGGCTACGAGCAGTACTTC	CASSQDSSGGYEQYF
TRBV7-9	.	.	17	TRBJ1-1	TGTGCCAGCAGCTTCCGGGGGACGGGAGATATGAACACTGAAGCTTTCTTT	CASSFRGTGDMNTEAFF
TRBV5-1	.	.	15	TRBJ1-2	TGCGCCAGCAGCTCACCCGGTGGAGGGCTCCATGGCTACACCTTC	CASSSPGGGLHGYTF
TRBV2	.	.	11	TRBJ1-1	TGTGCCAGCAACCTCCGGGGAGAAGCTTTCTTT	CASNLRGEAFF
TRBV3-1/TRBV3-2	.	.	12	TRBJ2-1	TGTGCCAGCAGCCAAGGAAGCGGGGAGCAGTTCTTC	CASSQGSGEQFF
TRBV28	.	.	13	TRBJ1-5	TGTGCCAGCAGTACCAGGGGCGATCAGCCCCAGCATTTT	CASSTRGDQPQHF
TRBV7-2	once	TRBD1	15	TRBJ1-5	TGTGCCAGCAGCGCCGACAGGGGAAGCAATCAGCCCCAGCATTTT	CASSADRGSNQPQHF
TRBV5-4	.	.	16	TRBJ1-4	TGTGCCAGCAGCCCGGACACTGCTATTCTTAATGAAAAACTGTTTTTT	CASSPDTAILNEKLFF
TRBV4-3	.	TRBD1	15	TRBJ2-1	TGCGCCAGCAGCCAAACCGGGACAGGGTCCAATGAGCAGTTCTTC	CASSQTGTGSNEQFF
TRBV12-3/TRBV12-4	.	.	13	TRBJ2-7	TGTGCCAGCAGTTCGGACAGTTCCTACGAGCAGTACTTC	CASSSDSSYEQYF